This TCR beta chain was identified in a study of T-cell reconstitution after alpha-beta-depleted transplantation in children. Unique molecular identifiers tagged the TCRbeta library. MiXCR, applied by TCRdb to the PCR reads, yields one record per CDR3 protein. Counted here are more than 85,000 distinct CDR3 sequences, about a tenth occurring once; the ten biggest clones make up over 8%. In its sample, this clonotype was seen many times. The CDR3 contains 15 residues. The V end lost 2 bases, the J end lost 4 bases, and 9 bases lay between the germline ends. Per germline, CDR1 SGHVS and CDR2 FNYEAQ. Sequenced material: PBMCs from the stem cell graft donor, taken from the stem cell graft. This clonotype was sampled from a human donor who donated a stem cell graft to a child with acute lymphoblastic leukemia. The chain employs TRBV7-6 and TRBJ1-6; no clear D gene. CDR3 DNA: TGTGCCAGCAGCTTAACAACACCTTATAATTCACCCCTCCACTTT. Translated: CASSLTTPYNSPLHF. The whole variable domain, remainder taken from reference TRBV7-6 and TRBJ1-6, is GAGVSQSPRYKVTKRGQDVALRCDPISGHVSLYWYRQALGQGPEFLTYFNYEAQQDKSGLPNDRFSAERPEGSISTLTIQRTEQRDSAMYRCASSLTTPYNSPLHFGNGTRLTVT.